This is a list of T cell receptor beta chains from one sample in a study of blood T cell repertoires in COVID-19. Clones were sequenced by immunoSEQ multiplex PCR, and TCRdb holds only the in-frame ones, with some missing. The sample carries approximately 120,000 clones, just under 90% recorded once. The specimen sequenced was peripheral blood. The receptors here all came from a human donor in a cohort sampled during active COVID-19. Both conserved end residues are part of each CDR3. Each record gives: J gene, V gene, D gene, clone size, CDR3 protein, CDR3 DNA. The D gene is left open where the match is weak. Not all rows give a size; the values are once, few, many and, for expanded clones, a class.

j_gene: TRBJ2-7
v_gene: TRBV7-9
d_gene: TRBD1
abundance: -
CDR3aa: CASSQTGTGDEQYF
CDR3nt: TGTGCCAGCAGCCAAACCGGGACAGGGGACGAGCAGTACTTC

j_gene: TRBJ1-1
v_gene: TRBV6-9
d_gene: -
abundance: -
CDR3aa: CASSLRRQRVGTEAFF
CDR3nt: TGTGCCAGCAGCCTTAGGCGTCAGCGAGTAGGCACTGAAGCTTTCTTT

j_gene: TRBJ1-5
v_gene: TRBV6-2/TRBV6-3
d_gene: -
abundance: -
CDR3aa: CASSYSPRGANQPQHF
CDR3nt: TGTGCCAGCAGTTACTCTCCCCGGGGGGCGAATCAGCCCCAGCATTTT

j_gene: TRBJ1-5
v_gene: TRBV6-5
d_gene: -
abundance: few
CDR3aa: CASRSTGQGSQPQHF
CDR3nt: TGTGCCAGCAGATCCACGGGGCAGGGGAGTCAGCCCCAGCATTTT

j_gene: TRBJ1-1
v_gene: TRBV2
d_gene: TRBD1
abundance: -
CDR3aa: CASSSGGTEAFF
CDR3nt: TGTGCCAGCAGTTCAGGGGGTACTGAAGCTTTCTTT

j_gene: TRBJ1-1
v_gene: TRBV2
d_gene: TRBD1
abundance: -
CDR3aa: CASRTSGTGHHTEAFF
CDR3nt: TGTGCCAGCAGGACATCCGGGACAGGACACCACACTGAAGCTTTCTTT

j_gene: TRBJ2-5
v_gene: TRBV18
d_gene: TRBD1
abundance: -
CDR3aa: CASSPLPEDRGGETQYF
CDR3nt: TGTGCCAGCTCACCCCTCCCGGAAGACAGGGGTGGGGAGACCCAGTACTTC

j_gene: TRBJ2-3
v_gene: TRBV2
d_gene: TRBD1
abundance: -
CDR3aa: CASSGQGLGTDTQYF
CDR3nt: TGTGCCAGCAGCGGACAGGGGCTTGGCACAGATACGCAGTATTTT

j_gene: TRBJ2-5
v_gene: TRBV12-5
d_gene: -
abundance: -
CDR3aa: CASGSLETQYF
CDR3nt: TGTGCTAGTGGTTCCCTAGAGACCCAGTACTTC

j_gene: TRBJ2-7
v_gene: TRBV4-1
d_gene: TRBD2
abundance: -
CDR3aa: CASSRTVGLAGPNYEQYF
CDR3nt: TGCGCCAGCAGTCGGACAGTGGGACTAGCGGGTCCTAACTACGAGCAGTACTTC

j_gene: TRBJ1-2
v_gene: TRBV18
d_gene: -
abundance: -
CDR3aa: CASSPPDRYYGYTF
CDR3nt: TGTGCCAGCTCACCTCCCGACAGGTACTATGGCTACACCTTC

j_gene: TRBJ1-1
v_gene: TRBV5-8
d_gene: -
abundance: -
CDR3aa: CASSLGQATTEAFF
CDR3nt: TGTGCCAGCAGCTTGGGACAGGCGACCACTGAAGCTTTCTTT

j_gene: TRBJ2-1
v_gene: TRBV18
d_gene: -
abundance: once
CDR3aa: CASSPRGTAQLNSYNEQFF
CDR3nt: TGTGCCAGCTCACCACGGGGGACTGCTCAGCTAAATTCGTACAATGAGCAGTTCTTC

j_gene: TRBJ1-4
v_gene: TRBV29-1
d_gene: TRBD1
abundance: -
CDR3aa: CSVGTGVNEKLFF
CDR3nt: TGCAGCGTCGGGACAGGGGTCAATGAAAAACTGTTTTTT

j_gene: TRBJ1-5
v_gene: TRBV5-1
d_gene: TRBD1
abundance: -
CDR3aa: CARGQGARQPQHF
CDR3nt: TGCGCCAGAGGACAGGGGGCACGCCAGCCCCAGCATTTT

j_gene: TRBJ2-3
v_gene: TRBV7-9
d_gene: -
abundance: -
CDR3aa: CASSLADTDKDTQYF
CDR3nt: TGTGCCAGCAGCTTAGCGGACACTGACAAAGATACGCAGTATTTT

j_gene: TRBJ2-7
v_gene: TRBV9
d_gene: TRBD1
abundance: few
CDR3aa: CASSVSGTGGSYEQYF
CDR3nt: TGTGCCAGCAGCGTAAGCGGGACAGGGGGCTCCTACGAGCAGTACTTC

j_gene: TRBJ2-7
v_gene: TRBV18
d_gene: -
abundance: few
CDR3aa: CASSVSLDFYEQYF
CDR3nt: TGTGCCAGCTCAGTATCACTAGATTTCTACGAGCAGTACTTC

j_gene: TRBJ1-1
v_gene: TRBV2
d_gene: TRBD1
abundance: -
CDR3aa: CATRQGARGTEAFF
CDR3nt: TGTGCCACCCGTCAGGGGGCAAGGGGCACTGAAGCTTTCTTT

j_gene: TRBJ2-7
v_gene: TRBV7-9
d_gene: TRBD1
abundance: -
CDR3aa: CASSKQGLIYEQYF
CDR3nt: TGTGCCAGCAGCAAACAGGGGCTCATCTACGAGCAGTACTTC

j_gene: TRBJ1-1
v_gene: TRBV2
d_gene: -
abundance: -
CDR3aa: CASSEADTENTEAFF
CDR3nt: TGTGCCAGCAGTGAGGCCGACACCGAGAACACTGAAGCTTTCTTT

j_gene: TRBJ2-3
v_gene: TRBV5-8
d_gene: -
abundance: -
CDR3aa: CASSTGQTTDTQYF
CDR3nt: TGTGCCAGCAGCACCGGACAGACCACAGATACGCAGTATTTT

j_gene: TRBJ2-4
v_gene: TRBV3-1/TRBV3-2
d_gene: TRBD1
abundance: -
CDR3aa: CASSLTGGWNIQYF
CDR3nt: TGTGCCAGCAGCCTCACAGGGGGCTGGAACATTCAGTACTTC

j_gene: TRBJ2-2
v_gene: TRBV7-3
d_gene: -
abundance: -
CDR3aa: CASSSQHTGELFF
CDR3nt: TGTGCCAGCAGCTCACAGCACACCGGGGAGCTGTTTTTT

j_gene: TRBJ2-7
v_gene: TRBV4-1
d_gene: TRBD2
abundance: few
CDR3aa: CASSQTGGTAYEQYF
CDR3nt: TGCGCCAGCAGCCAAACCGGGGGGACTGCCTACGAGCAGTACTTC

j_gene: TRBJ2-3
v_gene: TRBV19
d_gene: TRBD2
abundance: -
CDR3aa: CASRRGADTDTQYF
CDR3nt: TGTGCCAGTCGGCGGGGGGCCGACACAGATACGCAGTATTTT

j_gene: TRBJ2-3
v_gene: TRBV7-9
d_gene: TRBD2
abundance: -
CDR3aa: CASSLAASGAAHTQYF
CDR3nt: TGTGCCAGCAGCTTAGCTGCGAGCGGGGCGGCGCACACGCAGTATTTT

j_gene: TRBJ2-7
v_gene: TRBV19
d_gene: -
abundance: -
CDR3aa: CASSIGWGVGYEQYF
CDR3nt: TGTGCCAGTAGTATTGGTTGGGGAGTGGGCTACGAGCAGTACTTC

j_gene: TRBJ1-2
v_gene: TRBV18
d_gene: -
abundance: once
CDR3aa: CASSPGSVGRNYGYTF
CDR3nt: TGTGCCAGCTCACCAGGGAGCGTTGGCAGAAACTATGGCTACACCTTC

j_gene: TRBJ2-1
v_gene: TRBV7-3
d_gene: -
abundance: -
CDR3aa: CASSRFPGSGGSEQFF
CDR3nt: TGTGCCAGCAGCCGGTTCCCTGGGTCGGGGGGCTCTGAGCAGTTCTTC

j_gene: TRBJ2-5
v_gene: TRBV29-1
d_gene: -
abundance: -
CDR3aa: CSVGRAGETQYF
CDR3nt: TGCAGCGTAGGGAGAGCTGGGGAGACCCAGTACTTC

j_gene: TRBJ2-5
v_gene: TRBV15
d_gene: -
abundance: -
CDR3aa: CATSLGKGRAVETQYF
CDR3nt: TGTGCCACCAGCCTGGGGAAGGGAAGAGCGGTAGAGACCCAGTACTTC

j_gene: TRBJ2-3
v_gene: TRBV19
d_gene: -
abundance: -
CDR3aa: CASSIPLSGASTDTQYF
CDR3nt: TGTGCCAGTAGTATCCCACTTAGCGGTGCTAGCACAGATACGCAGTATTTT

j_gene: TRBJ1-5
v_gene: TRBV2
d_gene: -
abundance: -
CDR3aa: CASSEGGHISNQPQHF
CDR3nt: TGTGCCAGCAGTGAAGGAGGACATATTAGCAATCAGCCCCAGCATTTT

j_gene: TRBJ2-1
v_gene: TRBV5-1
d_gene: TRBD2
abundance: -
CDR3aa: CASSLEVLAGALSSYNEQFF
CDR3nt: TGCGCCAGCAGCTTGGAAGTCCTAGCGGGAGCCCTAAGCTCCTACAATGAGCAGTTCTTC

j_gene: TRBJ2-7
v_gene: TRBV5-4
d_gene: TRBD1
abundance: -
CDR3aa: CASSLPGTGVDEQYF
CDR3nt: TGTGCCAGCAGCTTGCCCGGGACAGGGGTTGACGAGCAGTACTTC

j_gene: TRBJ1-4
v_gene: TRBV6-5
d_gene: -
abundance: once
CDR3aa: CASSYTGDEKLFF
CDR3nt: TGTGCCAGCAGTTACACGGGGGATGAAAAACTGTTTTTT

j_gene: TRBJ2-7
v_gene: TRBV5-1
d_gene: -
abundance: -
CDR3aa: CASSFGGARAYEQYF
CDR3nt: TGCGCCAGCAGCTTTGGTGGGGCCCGGGCCTACGAGCAGTACTTC

j_gene: TRBJ1-3
v_gene: TRBV5-1
d_gene: -
abundance: -
CDR3aa: CASSLTPWGNTIYF
CDR3nt: TGCGCCAGCAGCTTGACACCCTGGGGAAACACCATATATTTT

j_gene: TRBJ1-2
v_gene: TRBV9
d_gene: TRBD1
abundance: -
CDR3aa: CASSAVDRGRFGYTF
CDR3nt: TGTGCCAGCAGCGCCGTGGACAGGGGGAGGTTTGGCTACACCTTC

j_gene: TRBJ1-1
v_gene: TRBV6-2/TRBV6-3
d_gene: -
abundance: -
CDR3aa: CASSYHGQSLNTEAFF
CDR3nt: TGTGCCAGCAGTTACCACGGACAGAGCTTGAACACTGAAGCTTTCTTT

j_gene: TRBJ2-1
v_gene: TRBV7-3
d_gene: -
abundance: -
CDR3aa: CASSSGVVQFF
CDR3nt: TGTGCCAGCAGCTCCGGAGTAGTGCAGTTCTTC

j_gene: TRBJ2-1
v_gene: TRBV11-3
d_gene: TRBD2
abundance: -
CDR3aa: CASSLEASGGHEQFF
CDR3nt: TGTGCCAGCAGCTTAGAGGCTAGCGGGGGCCATGAGCAGTTCTTC

j_gene: TRBJ2-2
v_gene: TRBV24-1
d_gene: TRBD1
abundance: -
CDR3aa: CATRGQGRTGELFF
CDR3nt: TGTGCCACGAGGGGACAGGGAAGGACCGGGGAGCTGTTTTTT

j_gene: TRBJ1-2
v_gene: TRBV5-1
d_gene: TRBD1
abundance: -
CDR3aa: CASSSDRTNYGYTF
CDR3nt: TGCGCCAGCAGCTCGGACAGGACCAACTATGGCTACACCTTC

j_gene: TRBJ2-7
v_gene: TRBV6-2/TRBV6-3
d_gene: TRBD2
abundance: -
CDR3aa: CASTPGRGLAGVGYEQYF
CDR3nt: TGTGCCAGCACCCCTGGTAGAGGACTAGCGGGAGTAGGCTACGAGCAGTACTTC